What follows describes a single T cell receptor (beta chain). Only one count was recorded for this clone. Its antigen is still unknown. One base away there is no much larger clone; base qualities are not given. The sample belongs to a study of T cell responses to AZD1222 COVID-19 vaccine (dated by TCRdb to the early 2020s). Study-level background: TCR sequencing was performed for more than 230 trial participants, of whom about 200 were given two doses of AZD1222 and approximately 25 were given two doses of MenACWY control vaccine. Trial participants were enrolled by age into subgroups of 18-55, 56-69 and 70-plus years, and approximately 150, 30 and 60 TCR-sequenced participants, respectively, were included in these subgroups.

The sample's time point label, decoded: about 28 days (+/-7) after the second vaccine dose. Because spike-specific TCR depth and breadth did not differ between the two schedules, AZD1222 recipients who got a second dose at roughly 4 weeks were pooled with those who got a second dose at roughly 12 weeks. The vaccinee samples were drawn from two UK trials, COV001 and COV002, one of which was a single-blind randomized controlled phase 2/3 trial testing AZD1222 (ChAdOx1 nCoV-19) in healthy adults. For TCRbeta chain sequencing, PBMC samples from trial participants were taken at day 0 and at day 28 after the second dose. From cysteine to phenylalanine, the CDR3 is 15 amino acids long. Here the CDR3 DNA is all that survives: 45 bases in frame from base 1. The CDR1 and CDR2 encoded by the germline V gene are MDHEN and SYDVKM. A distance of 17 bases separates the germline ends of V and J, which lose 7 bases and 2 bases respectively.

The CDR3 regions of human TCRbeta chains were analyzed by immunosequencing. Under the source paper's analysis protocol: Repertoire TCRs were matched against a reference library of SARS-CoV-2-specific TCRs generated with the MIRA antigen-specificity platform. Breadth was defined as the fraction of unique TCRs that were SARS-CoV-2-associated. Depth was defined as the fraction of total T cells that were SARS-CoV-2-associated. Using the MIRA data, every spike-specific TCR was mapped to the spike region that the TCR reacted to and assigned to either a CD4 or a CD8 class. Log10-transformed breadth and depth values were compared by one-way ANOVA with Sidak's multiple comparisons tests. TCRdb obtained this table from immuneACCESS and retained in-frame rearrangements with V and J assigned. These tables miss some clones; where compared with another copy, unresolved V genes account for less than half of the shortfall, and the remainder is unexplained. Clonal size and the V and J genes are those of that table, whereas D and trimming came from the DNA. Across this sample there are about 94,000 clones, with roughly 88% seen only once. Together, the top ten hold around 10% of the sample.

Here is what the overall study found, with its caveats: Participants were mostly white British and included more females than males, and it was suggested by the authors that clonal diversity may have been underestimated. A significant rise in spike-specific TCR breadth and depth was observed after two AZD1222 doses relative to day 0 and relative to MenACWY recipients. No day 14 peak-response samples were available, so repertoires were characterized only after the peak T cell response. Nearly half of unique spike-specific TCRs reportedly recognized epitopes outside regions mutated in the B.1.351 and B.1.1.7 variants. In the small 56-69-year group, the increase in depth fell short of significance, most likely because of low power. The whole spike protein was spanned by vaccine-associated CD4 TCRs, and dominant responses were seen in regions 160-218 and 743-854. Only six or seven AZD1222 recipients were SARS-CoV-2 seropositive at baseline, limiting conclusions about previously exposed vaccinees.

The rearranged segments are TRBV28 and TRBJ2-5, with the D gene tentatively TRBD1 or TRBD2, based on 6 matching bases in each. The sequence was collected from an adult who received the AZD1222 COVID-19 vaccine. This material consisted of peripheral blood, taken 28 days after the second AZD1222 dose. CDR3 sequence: CASTRGDTFQETQYF. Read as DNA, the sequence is TGTGCCAGCACGAGGGGGGACACCTTTCAAGAGACCCAGTACTTC.